The rows below give T cell receptor beta chains drawn from one sample of a study of early T cells in non-severe SARS-CoV-2 infection. TCRdb processed the 5' RACE reads anew with MiXCR; each CDR3 protein has one entry. The sample lists about 22,000 distinct CDR3 sequences; 4.5% to 5% were seen once. The specimen was whole blood. Source of these receptors: an adult who was a healthcare worker with PCR-confirmed SARS-CoV-2 infection or an uninfected control (not recorded which). CDR3s leave out the opening cysteine and the closing phenylalanine or tryptophan.

CDR3: ASSRERKSHSPLH; V: TRBV7-9
CDR3: ASSGDGTDDEKLF; V: TRBV5-8
CDR3: SVGGANTYEQY; V: TRBV29-1
CDR3: ASSEVEAF; V: TRBV6-1
CDR3: ASSGLAGNNEQF; V: TRBV6-4
CDR3: ASSVAYRGTEAF; V: TRBV9
CDR3: ASSYSQRGYEQY; V: TRBV6-6
CDR3: SAPGPSGANVLT; V: TRBV20-1
CDR3: ASSFSATMNTEAF; V: TRBV12-3/TRBV12-4
CDR3: ASRQGAGQPQH; V: TRBV12-3/TRBV12-4
CDR3: ASSFGQASYEQY; V: TRBV5-4
CDR3: ASSVGSNTEAF; V: TRBV9
CDR3: ASSYRQGTYEQY; V: TRBV6-5
CDR3: ASSLSNYGYT; V: TRBV12-3/TRBV12-4
CDR3: ATSRERATASNQPQH; V: TRBV15
CDR3: ASSYLAAFTRTDTQY; V: TRBV11-2
CDR3: ASPGPDTGNTIY; V: TRBV19
CDR3: ASSLGRDYSPLH; V: TRBV11-2
CDR3: ASSPHPTHSYEQY; V: TRBV7-9
CDR3: ASSEKRQITGELF; V: TRBV18
CDR3: ASTLAVTNTGELF; V: TRBV12-3/TRBV12-4
CDR3: ASSHNSDYGYT; V: TRBV12-3/TRBV12-4
CDR3: ASSYRVSSGNTIY; V: TRBV12-3/TRBV12-4
CDR3: ASSHGTVGDTQY; V: TRBV11-2
CDR3: ATWTSPNTGELF; V: TRBV12-3/TRBV12-4
CDR3: ASSLAVSDYEQY; V: TRBV5-5
CDR3: ASSSGVHEQY; V: TRBV27
CDR3: AWSRRLRETQY; V: TRBV30
CDR3: ASSLSGGVIYEQY; V: TRBV7-9
CDR3: ASSLSRGVTEAF; V: TRBV5-1
CDR3: AWSPLGGGNQPQH; V: TRBV30
CDR3: ASSSDYYSNQPQH; V: TRBV7-2
CDR3: ASSSGPPMNTEAF; V: TRBV7-9
CDR3: SASRDRGYEQY; V: TRBV20-1
CDR3: SANRGPTEKLF; V: TRBV20-1
CDR3: ASRAGANTGELF; V: TRBV6-1
CDR3: ASSPGRMNQPQH; V: TRBV4-3
CDR3: ASSFRGAYGYT; V: TRBV5-8